These T cell receptor beta chains were read from a single sample in a study of blood T cells in healthy people across ages. MiXCR, run by TCRdb on the 5' RACE reads, gives a single entry per CDR3 protein. The data hold 1,800,000 or so distinct CDR3 sequences, with about two fifths observed a single time. The sample comprised blood. All receptors come from a human donor in good health. CDR3s leave out the opening cysteine and the closing phenylalanine or tryptophan. Fields, in order: CDR3 protein, V gene, J gene.

CDR3aa: ASSPYSHTEAF
v_gene: TRBV14
j_gene: TRBJ1-1

CDR3aa: SARWTSGGVNEQF
v_gene: TRBV20-1
j_gene: TRBJ2-1

CDR3aa: ACKKDRYYGYT
v_gene: TRBV30
j_gene: TRBJ1-2

CDR3aa: SARDGGRHGYT
v_gene: TRBV20-1
j_gene: TRBJ1-2

CDR3aa: SAQRTRTDTQY
v_gene: TRBV20-1
j_gene: TRBJ2-3

CDR3aa: SARDWLAGDTQY
v_gene: TRBV20-1
j_gene: TRBJ2-3

CDR3aa: ASKAGLYNEQF
v_gene: TRBV6-1
j_gene: TRBJ2-1

CDR3aa: SVRGTLSYEQY
v_gene: TRBV29-1
j_gene: TRBJ2-7

CDR3aa: SARPYRGEGFRGEQY
v_gene: TRBV20-1
j_gene: TRBJ2-7

CDR3aa: SVPVSTEKLF
v_gene: TRBV20-1
j_gene: TRBJ1-4

CDR3aa: ASSRGPPGGNYGYT
v_gene: TRBV4-3
j_gene: TRBJ1-2

CDR3aa: ASSEGTGGNYGYT
v_gene: TRBV5-1
j_gene: TRBJ1-2

CDR3aa: SVEDSQVRNHYGYT
v_gene: TRBV29-1
j_gene: TRBJ1-2

CDR3aa: ASSAAGGTYYGYT
v_gene: TRBV27
j_gene: TRBJ1-2

CDR3aa: ATDLGRGGAPDTQY
v_gene: TRBV7-9
j_gene: TRBJ2-3

CDR3aa: ASSLSTGGEEKLF
v_gene: TRBV5-1
j_gene: TRBJ1-4

CDR3aa: ASEKDGGAYNEQF
v_gene: TRBV6-1
j_gene: TRBJ2-1